This T cell receptor beta chain was sequenced during a study of T-cell memory formation after mild COVID-19. TCRdb re-called the 5' RACE reads with MiXCR, one entry per CDR3 protein. This table holds around 420,000 distinct CDR3 sequences, 20% to 30% found once. The CDR3 covers 15 residues. The V gene lost 3 bases and the J gene lost 0 bases, with 9 bases spanning the gap. This clonotype has a handful of counts. This sequence was found in an adult woman who had mild COVID-19 (a few samples of this study predate the infection). Cell type and time point are not known. The sample was PBMCs or a T cell subset sorted from them (not recorded which). The gene calls are TRBV12-3 or TRBV12-4 and TRBJ2-4; no definite D call. For the CDR3, the DNA is TGTGCCAGCAGTTTTGAAGCTCTAGCCAAAAACATTCAGTACTTC. This encodes CASSFEALAKNIQYF.